This T cell receptor beta chain stems from a study of blood T cell repertoires in COVID-19. About the research overall: Sources were T cells, B-cell-depleted T cells, or PBMCs; the material itself was cDNA or gDNA.

CDR1 is KGHSH and CDR2 is LQKENI in the germline V gene. Trimming pared 1 base from V and 9 bases from J, leaving 10 bases between. The CDR3 loop spans 14 amino acids. The method was immunoSEQ multiplex PCR; TCRdb's version includes in-frame clones alone and lacks a portion of them. The data contain about 390,000 clones, 87% of them singletons. Sequencing was done on a sample of peripheral blood. This TCR came from a woman aged 55-70 years with COVID-19, enrolled during active disease. The V and J genes are TRBV18 and TRBJ1-6; TRBD1 is a possible D gene (5 bases). The CDR3 reads CASSPRQGGSPLHF. The CDR3 DNA reads TGTGCCAGCTCACCACGGCAGGGTGGTTCACCCCTCCACTTT.